These 24 T cell receptor beta chains originate from one sample sequenced in a study of cytomegalovirus exposure and HLA in healthy donors. PCR primers comprised 60 Vbeta and 13 Jbeta primers. Sequenced by immunoSEQ multiplex PCR; TCRdb stores in-frame clones only, minus some. Its clone listing holds around 76,000 clones. The sample was PBMCs. These receptors all come from a woman aged 55 to 70 in good health and CMV-seronegative.

The J gene is TRBJ2-2, the V gene TRBV7-6, with D maybe TRBD1 (5 bases). CDR3 length: 15 residues. The germline V gene has CDR1 SGHVS and CDR2 FNYEAQ. Trimming shortened V by 2 bases and J by 1 base, and 8 bases separated the two germline ends. CDR3 bases: TGTGCCAGCAGCTTAAGGCAGGGGAACACCGGGGAGCTGTTTTTT. Protein: CASSLRQGNTGELFF.

This chain joins TRBV5-1 and TRBJ1-2; D not certain. Trimming took 6 bases from V and 0 from J, leaving 6 bases between them. The CDR3 totals 12 residues. The germline gives CDR1 SGHRS, CDR2 YFSETQ. CDR3 protein: CASKDTNYGYTF. Here the CDR3 DNA reads TGCGCCAGCAAAGACACTAACTATGGCTACACCTTC. Based on the CDR3 plus reference TRBV5-1 and TRBJ1-2, the full variable domain is KAGVTQTPRYLIKTRGQQVTLSCSPISGHRSVSWYQQTPGQGLQFLFEYFSETQRNKGNFPGRFSGRQFSNSRSEMNVSTLELGDSALYLCASKDTNYGYTFGSGTRLTVV.

The chain uses TRBV18 and TRBJ1-4, with D perhaps matching TRBD1 (5 bases). Germline loops: CDR1 KGHSH, CDR2 LQKENI. The CDR3 length is 15 residues. V lost 2 bases and J 5 bases, leaving 12 bases between the germline ends. CDR3 sequence (DNA): TGTGCCAGCTCACCAACCAGGGCAAGAAATGAAAAACTGTTTTTT. As protein: CASSPTRARNEKLFF.

By frequency, this clone is medium-sized. The V call is TRBV6-7, the J call TRBJ1-3; no reliable D call. TRBV6-7 is reported as an ORF; its role is uncertain. This CDR3 comprises 18 residues. V lost 2 bases, J lost 2 bases, and 19 bases lay in between. Written as DNA, the CDR3 is TGTGCCAGCAGTTACCCCCACCTGGTAGAGGCCCCTGGAAACACCATATATTTT. Its protein product is CASSYPHLVEAPGNTIYF.

CDR3 coding DNA: TGTGCCAGCTCACCCCCCAGCGGCACCGGGGAGCTGTTTTTT. This encodes CASSPPSGTGELFF. The chain couples TRBV18 to TRBJ2-2; possible D gene TRBD2, 5 bases. CDR1 KGHSH and CDR2 LQKENI come from the germline V gene. The CDR3 totals 14 residues. The ends were cut back, 3 bases at V and 4 bases at J, with 9 bases in the middle.

The V gene is TRBV19, the J gene TRBJ1-1; no clear D. This CDR3 has 15 amino acids. Per germline, CDR1 LNHDA and CDR2 SQIVND (reference sequence). V was trimmed by 3 bases and J by 1 base, leaving 12 bases between them. As DNA, the CDR3 is TGTGCCAGTAGTATGAGTAATCTCCCGAACACTGAAGCTTTCTTT. Amino acid sequence: CASSMSNLPNTEAFF.

The chain carries TRBV5-3 and TRBJ1-1; the D is unclear. TRBV5-3 is treated as an ORF (open reading frame) with a function not yet certain. With 0 bases removed from V and 1 base from J, the gap between germline ends came to 13 bases. The CDR3 sequence is 16 residues long. For the CDR3, the DNA is TGTGCCAGAAGCTTGGCCTTGCAACAGCCGAACACTGAAGCTTTCTTT. Its protein is CARSLALQQPNTEAFF.

This rearrangement joins TRBV19 to TRBJ1-6; possibly TRBD1 for D (5 bases). Per germline, CDR1 LNHDA and CDR2 SQIVND (reference sequence). Deletions cut 5 bases from V and 9 bases from J, with 14 bases between. The CDR3 extends over 14 amino acids. The DNA of the CDR3 is TGTGCCAGTAGTGATATCGGGGGGGGTTCACCCCTCCACTTT. It specifies CASSDIGGGSPLHF.

The V and J genes are TRBV21-1 and TRBJ2-1; the table assigns TRBD2, which was not confirmed against the DNA. TRBV21-1 represents a pseudogene. This CDR3 is 17 amino acids long. Here the CDR3 reads CASSKYRTSGRYNEQFF. The CDR3 region has the DNA TGTGCCAGCAGCAAATACCGGACTAGCGGGAGGTACAATGAGCAGTTCTTC.

The V and J genes are TRBV18 and TRBJ2-6, with D perhaps matching TRBD2 (6 bases). V lost 2 bases, J lost 0 bases, and 14 bases lay in between. This CDR3 spans 18 amino acids. CDR1 KGHSH and CDR2 LQKENI come from the germline V gene. The CDR3 DNA reads as TGTGCCAGCTCACCAAGTCCGGGGACTCTCTCTGGGGCCAACGTCCTGACTTTC. It encodes CASSPSPGTLSGANVLTF.

The rearrangement uses TRBV2 and TRBJ2-1; TRBD1 is a possible D gene (7 bases). Germline V gene data show CDR1 as SNHLY and CDR2 as FYNNEI. This CDR3 contains 15 residues. The V end lost 4 bases, the J end lost 6 bases, and 16 bases lay between the germline ends. As DNA, the CDR3 is TGTGCCAGCAGTGTAGGCAGGGGGGCCCTCAATGAGCAGTTCTTC. Translating it yields CASSVGRGALNEQFF.

This chain uses TRBV27 with TRBJ2-3; 9 nucleotides agree with TRBD2. Looked up from germline, CDR1 is MNHEY and CDR2 is SMNVEV (reference sequence). CDR3 size: 16 residues. V gave up 3 bases and J gave up 4 bases; unmatched junction bases: 8. CDR3 sequence (DNA): TGTGCCAGCAGTTTTTATGTAGCGGGAGTCCCAGATACGCAGTATTTT. Protein: CASSFYVAGVPDTQYF.

The V call is TRBV4-1, the J call TRBJ1-1; TRBD1 is a possible D gene (5 bases). Trimming cost V 0 bases and J 10 bases, with 15 bases left between them. Germline-derived CDR1 and CDR2 are MGHRA and YSYEKL. There are 14 residues in the CDR3. In DNA form, the CDR3 reads TGCGCCAGCAGCCAAGAGGGGAGGGGTCGAGGAGCTTTCTTT. It yields the protein CASSQEGRGRGAFF.

V is TRBV6-5 and J is TRBJ1-6; TRBD1 agrees at 8 bases. The CDR3 runs to 16 residues. CDR1 is MNHEY, CDR2 SVGAGI, per germline. After removal of 0 bases from V and 10 bases from J, the junction contained 8 bases not matched to a gene. The CDR3 protein is CASSYSVAQGESPLHF. CDR3 nucleotides: TGTGCCAGCAGTTACTCGGTAGCACAGGGGGAGTCACCCCTCCACTTT.

The chain links TRBV2 to TRBJ2-4, with D uncertain. CDR3 size: 14 residues. The germline V and J ends were trimmed by 6 bases and 1 base, with 10 bases remaining between them. From germline, CDR1 is SNHLY and CDR2 FYNNEI. CDR3 DNA sequence: TGTGCCAGCAGCCTGACATCGGCCAAAAACATTCAGTACTTC. This sequence encodes CASSLTSAKNIQYF.

The chain employs TRBV5-1 and TRBJ2-3; 9 bases match TRBD2. CDR3 length: 15 residues. V was clipped by 3 bases and J by 2 bases; unmatched bases: 4. Germline V gives CDR1 SGHRS, CDR2 YFSETQ. This CDR3 reads CASSSASGDTDTQYF. The CDR3 DNA reads as TGCGCCAGCAGCTCCGCTAGCGGGGACACAGATACGCAGTATTTT.

The V and J genes are TRBV10-3 and TRBJ2-7; the match to TRBD2 covers 7 bases. V lost 11 bases and J lost 3; bases outside the gene matches: 7. The CDR3 covers 12 residues. Per germline, CDR1 ENHRY and CDR2 SYGVKD. CDR3 sequence reads: CASSGSHYEQYF. The CDR3 nucleotides read TGTGCCTCTAGCGGTTCTCACTACGAGCAGTACTTC.

The chain is built from TRBV4-1 and TRBJ2-3, with 7 bases matching TRBD1. This CDR3 has 16 residues. V lost 3 bases, J lost 3 bases, and 9 bases stayed unmatched. Germline-derived CDR1 and CDR2 are MGHRA and YSYEKL. CDR3 sequence (DNA): TGCGCCAGCAGCCATTCCGACAGGGCCCCTACAGATACGCAGTATTTT. It translates to CASSHSDRAPTDTQYF.

This chain uses TRBV11-2 with TRBJ1-2; D is undetermined. Germline CDR1 and CDR2: SGHAT and FQNNGV. V shed 6 bases and J shed 3 bases, with 8 bases lying between them. This CDR3 comprises 12 residues. This CDR3 reads CASSTNDYGYTF. The CDR3 nucleotides are TGTGCCAGCAGTACTAACGACTATGGCTACACCTTC.

The V gene is TRBV5-1, the J gene TRBJ2-7; TRBD2 aligns across 9 bases. Germline loops: CDR1 SGHRS, CDR2 YFSETQ. Unmatched junction bases numbered 3, after V lost 0 bases and J lost 2 bases. There are 15 residues in the CDR3. CDR3 DNA: TGCGCCAGCAGCTTGGGACTAGCGGCCCCCTACGAGCAGTACTTC. The encoded protein is CASSLGLAAPYEQYF. The full variable domain, its missing parts supplied by reference TRBV5-1 and TRBJ2-7, is KAGVTQTPRYLIKTRGQQVTLSCSPISGHRSVSWYQQTPGQGLQFLFEYFSETQRNKGNFPGRFSGRQFSNSRSEMNVSTLELGDSALYLCASSLGLAAPYEQYFGPGTRLTVT.

This sequence joins TRBV6-6 and TRBJ2-2; no firm D call. Germline V gene lookup returns CDR1 MNHNY and CDR2 SVGAGI (reference sequence). This CDR3 region has 11 residues. With 3 bases removed from V and 8 bases from J, the gap between germline ends came to 4 bases. CDR3 region: CASSYLGELFF. In DNA form, the CDR3 reads TGTGCCAGCAGTTATCTTGGGGAGCTGTTTTTT.

CDR3 DNA: TGTGCCAGCAGTTACCGGGGACAGTCCAGAGAGACCCAGTACTTC. It translates to CASSYRGQSRETQYF. The V call is TRBV6-5, the J call TRBJ2-5; 7 bases line up with TRBD1. Trimming removed 2 bases from V and 4 bases from J; junction bases left unmatched: 7. CDR3 length: 15 amino acids. CDR1 and CDR2 from the germline V gene are MNHEY and SVGAGI.

This chain uses TRBV21-1 with TRBJ2-7; the table names TRBD2, a call not compared with the DNA. TRBV21-1 is described as a pseudogene. The CDR3 is 18 residues long. The CDR3 reads CASSKMPERPVPGGEQYF. In DNA form, the CDR3 reads TGTGCCAGCAGCAAAATGCCCGAACGTCCGGTCCCCGGGGGGGAGCAGTACTTC.

V is TRBV11-3 and J is TRBJ2-1; 8 bases fit TRBD2. The length of the CDR3 is 12 residues. Germline V gene sequence: CDR1 SGHNT, CDR2 YENEEA. Losses at the gene ends were 5 bases for V and 12 bases for J; bases not matched to a gene: 6. The CDR3 loop is CASSQGLGGQFF. CDR3 bases: TGTGCCAGCAGCCAGGGACTAGGCGGGCAGTTCTTC.